The source of this T cell receptor beta chain is a study of identical twins. Study-level results: The models systematically underestimated how much out-of-frame TCR alpha was shared in monozygotic twins. Twins showed weaker excess sharing in their beta out-of-frame sequences.

Healthy Caucasians supplied all donations. Template switching supplied a universal primer site; unique molecular identifiers were carried on the cDNA. TCRdb ran MiXCR on the 5' RACE reads and lists one entry per CDR3 protein. The sample has 450,000 or so distinct CDR3 sequences; under 20% are singletons. Trimming removed 4 bases at V and 2 bases at J, with 19 bases between. The CDR3 totals 17 residues. Germline CDR1 and CDR2: SGHKS and YYEKEE (reference sequence). A note on this clonotype: Its antigen remains unidentified.

Sequencing was carried out using naive T cells sorted from blood. This clonotype was obtained from a man aged 45 to 65 in good health. The chain recombines TRBV5-5 with TRBJ1-5; possibly TRBD1 for D (6 bases). Here the CDR3 DNA reads TGTGCCAGCAGCCAACGGGTGGGGGGCTTGGGCAATCAGCCCCAGCATTTT. This codes for CASSQRVGGLGNQPQHF.